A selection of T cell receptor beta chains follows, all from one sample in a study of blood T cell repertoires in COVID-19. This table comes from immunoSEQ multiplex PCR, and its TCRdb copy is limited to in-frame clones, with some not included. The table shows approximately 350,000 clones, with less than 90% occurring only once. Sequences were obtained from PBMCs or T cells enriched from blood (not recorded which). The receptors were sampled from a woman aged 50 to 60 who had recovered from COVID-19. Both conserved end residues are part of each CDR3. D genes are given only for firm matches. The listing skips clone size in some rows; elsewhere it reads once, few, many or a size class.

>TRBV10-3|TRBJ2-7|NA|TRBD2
TGTGCCATCAGTGTACTAGCGGGGGGGCCTTACGAGCAGTACTTC
CAISVLAGGPYEQYF
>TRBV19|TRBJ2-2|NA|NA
TGTGCCAGTAGTATAGTTATAGGGGCCGGGGAGCTGTTTTTT
CASSIVIGAGELFF
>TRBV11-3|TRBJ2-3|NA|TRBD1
TGTGCCAGCAGCCAGGGACAGATTAGCACAGATACGCAGTATTTT
CASSQGQISTDTQYF
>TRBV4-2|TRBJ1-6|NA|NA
TGTGCCAGCAGCCAAGACTCTTATAGCTCCTATAATTCACCCCTCCACTTT
CASSQDSYSSYNSPLHF
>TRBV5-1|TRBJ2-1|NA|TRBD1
TGCGCCAGCAGCCCCTGGACAGGGGAAGGCTACAATGAGCAGTTCTTC
CASSPWTGEGYNEQFF
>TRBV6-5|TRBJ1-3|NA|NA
TGTGCCAGCAGTTCAGGTGCTGGAAACACCATATATTTT
CASSSGAGNTIYF
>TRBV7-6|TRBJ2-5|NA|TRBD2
TGTGCCAGCAGCTCCTCCGATGGGGGGGTCAGGGAGACCCAGTACTTC
CASSSSDGGVRETQYF
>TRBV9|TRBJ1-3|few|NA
TGTGCCAGCAGCGTAGTTGCGGGGCTTGGAAACACCATATATTTT
CASSVVAGLGNTIYF
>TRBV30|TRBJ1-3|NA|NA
TGTGCCTGGAAAAAGGCGGGTACTCGGGACACCATATATTTT
CAWKKAGTRDTIYF
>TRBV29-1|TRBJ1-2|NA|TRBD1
TGCAGCGTTACCGGGACAGAAGACTATGGCTACACCTTC
CSVTGTEDYGYTF
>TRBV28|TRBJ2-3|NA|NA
TGTGCCAGCAGTTCTGGAGCGGCGGGCACAGATACGCAGTATTTT
CASSSGAAGTDTQYF
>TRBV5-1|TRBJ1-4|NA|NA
TGCGCCAGCAGCTGGGAGGGACCTCAGGGAAAACTGTTTTTT
CASSWEGPQGKLFF
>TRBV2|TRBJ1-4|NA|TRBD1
TGTGCCAGCAGTGGCCCGACAGGGTGGCCTAATGAAAAACTGTTTTTT
CASSGPTGWPNEKLFF
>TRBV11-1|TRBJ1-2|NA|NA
TGTGCCAGCAGCTTAGAAGGGAGCGGCTACACCTTC
CASSLEGSGYTF
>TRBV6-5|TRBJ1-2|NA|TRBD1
TGTGCCACCACAGGGGGCGTCGGCTATGGCTACACCTTC
CATTGGVGYGYTF
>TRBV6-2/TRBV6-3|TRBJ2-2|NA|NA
TGTGCCAGCAGTTATCGAACAGTGAACACCGGGGAGCTGTTTTTT
CASSYRTVNTGELFF
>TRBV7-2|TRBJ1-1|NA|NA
TGTGCCAGCAGCTTACACGGACTTAGTGAAGCTTTCTTT
CASSLHGLSEAFF
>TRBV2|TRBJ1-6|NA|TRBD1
TGTGCCAGCAGTGGGACAGGGGGCGTGAGCTCCTATAATTCACCCCTCCACTTT
CASSGTGGVSSYNSPLHF
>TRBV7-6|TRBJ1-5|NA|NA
TGTGCCAGCAGCTTAGCCTTAGGAGACTATAGCAATCAGCCCCAGCATTTT
CASSLALGDYSNQPQHF
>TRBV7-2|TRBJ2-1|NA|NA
TGTGCCAGCAGCGGGGCAGGGGTCATTGAGCAGTTCTTC
CASSGAGVIEQFF
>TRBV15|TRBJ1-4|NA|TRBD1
TGTGCCACCAGCAGAGAGACAGGGGTGATGAGTAGGCTGTTTTTT
CATSRETGVMSRLFF
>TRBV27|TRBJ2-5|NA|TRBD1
TGTGCCAGCAGTCAAAGACAGGGCATCCAAGAGACCCAGTACTTC
CASSQRQGIQETQYF
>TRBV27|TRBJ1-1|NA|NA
TGTGCCAGCAGTTTAACAGGGATGAACACTGAAGCTTTCTTT
CASSLTGMNTEAFF
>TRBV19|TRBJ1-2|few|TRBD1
TGTGCCAGTAGTATGTATGGACAGGGTGTAGCTAACTATGGCTACACCTTC
CASSMYGQGVANYGYTF
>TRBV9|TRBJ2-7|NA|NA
TGTGCCAGCAGCGTAGAGGGGATACCCTACGAGCAGTACTTC
CASSVEGIPYEQYF
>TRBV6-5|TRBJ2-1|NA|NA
TGTGCCAGCAGTAATGGGGGCGGGAGAAATGAGCAGTTCTTC
CASSNGGGRNEQFF
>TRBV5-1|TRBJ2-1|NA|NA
TGCGCCAGCAGCGCCGGAGGCCTGTACAATGAGCAGTTCTTC
CASSAGGLYNEQFF
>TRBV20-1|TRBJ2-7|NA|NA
TGCAGTGTCAGGCGGGACGAGCAGTACTTC
CSVRRDEQYF
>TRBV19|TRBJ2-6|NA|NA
TGTGCCAGTAGTATACCCGGGACAATGAATGGGGCCAACGTCCTGACTTTC
CASSIPGTMNGANVLTF
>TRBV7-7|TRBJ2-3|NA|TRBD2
TGTGCCAGCAGCGCCGGGAGGGCCACAGATACGCAGTATTTT
CASSAGRATDTQYF
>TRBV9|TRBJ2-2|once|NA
TGTGCCAGCAGTGAAGCGGCCACCGGGGAGCTGTTTTTT
CASSEAATGELFF
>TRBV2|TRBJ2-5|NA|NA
TGTGCCAGCAGTGACTATCCCCTAGGAGAGACCCAGTACTTC
CASSDYPLGETQYF
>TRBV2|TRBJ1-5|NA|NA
TGTGCCAGCAGTGAAGGGAGGGCAGTGAATCAGCCCCAGCATTTT
CASSEGRAVNQPQHF
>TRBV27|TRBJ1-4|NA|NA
TGTGCCAGCAGTCCCGGGACGGGAGGACGTAATGAAAAACTGTTTTTT
CASSPGTGGRNEKLFF
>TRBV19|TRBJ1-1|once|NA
TGTGCCAGTAGTATGAACAGGGCAGGCACTGAAGCTTTCTTT
CASSMNRAGTEAFF
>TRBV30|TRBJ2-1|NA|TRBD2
TGTGCCTGGAGTGTGGGACTAGCCAGTGGTGAGCAGTTCTTC
CAWSVGLASGEQFF
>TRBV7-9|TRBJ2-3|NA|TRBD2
TGTGCCAGCAGCTTGGCAGGACTAGCGGGAGTGGTAGATACGCAGTATTTT
CASSLAGLAGVVDTQYF
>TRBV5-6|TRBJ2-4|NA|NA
TGTGCCAGCAGCTTGGTGGCTAGCCAAAGCATAGCCAAAAACATTCAGTACTTC
CASSLVASQSIAKNIQYF
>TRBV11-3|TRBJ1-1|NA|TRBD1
TGTGCCAGCAGCTCCCCCCTCGGGGGGGGACAGGGGTTCACTGAAGCTTTCTTT
CASSSPLGGGQGFTEAFF
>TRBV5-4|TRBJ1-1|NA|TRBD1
TGTGCCAGCAGGGATGCCGGGACAGGGTCGACCACTGAAGCTTTCTTT
CASRDAGTGSTTEAFF